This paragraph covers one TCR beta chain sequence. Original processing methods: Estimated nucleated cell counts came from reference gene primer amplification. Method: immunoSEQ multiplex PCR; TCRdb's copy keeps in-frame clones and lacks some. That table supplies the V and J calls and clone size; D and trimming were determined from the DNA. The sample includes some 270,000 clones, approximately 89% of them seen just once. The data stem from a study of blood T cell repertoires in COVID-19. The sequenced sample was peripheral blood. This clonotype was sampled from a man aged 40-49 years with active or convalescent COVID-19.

In DNA, the CDR3 is TGTGCCAGCAGCCGTGGGACTAGCGGGGCCTACAATGAGCAGTTCTTC. Its protein product is CASSRGTSGAYNEQFF. The genes are TRBV5-4 and TRBJ2-1; 13 bases are shared with TRBD2. The CDR3 covers 16 residues. Germline V CDR1 and CDR2: SGHNT, YYREEE (reference sequence). V was clipped by 4 bases and J by 2 bases; unmatched bases: 3.